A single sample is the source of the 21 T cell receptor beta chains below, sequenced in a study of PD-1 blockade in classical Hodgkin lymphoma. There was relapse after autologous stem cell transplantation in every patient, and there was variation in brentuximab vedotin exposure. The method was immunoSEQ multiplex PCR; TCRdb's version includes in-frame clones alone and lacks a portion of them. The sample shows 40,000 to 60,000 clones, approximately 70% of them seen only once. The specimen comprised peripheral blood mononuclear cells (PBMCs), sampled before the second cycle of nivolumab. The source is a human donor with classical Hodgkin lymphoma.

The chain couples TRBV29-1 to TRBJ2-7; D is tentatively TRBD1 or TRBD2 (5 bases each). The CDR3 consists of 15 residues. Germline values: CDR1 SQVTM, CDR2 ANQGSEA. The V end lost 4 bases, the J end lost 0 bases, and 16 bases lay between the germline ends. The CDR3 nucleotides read TGCAGCGTTGCGAACCCGGGACGGAGCTCCTACGAGCAGTACTTC. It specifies CSVANPGRSSYEQYF.

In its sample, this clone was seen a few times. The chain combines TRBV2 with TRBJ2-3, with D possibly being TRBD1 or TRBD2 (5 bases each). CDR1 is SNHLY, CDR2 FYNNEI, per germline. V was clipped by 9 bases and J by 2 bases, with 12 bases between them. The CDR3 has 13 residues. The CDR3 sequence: CARGTENTDTQYF. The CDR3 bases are TGTGCCAGGGGGACGGAGAACACAGATACGCAGTATTTT.

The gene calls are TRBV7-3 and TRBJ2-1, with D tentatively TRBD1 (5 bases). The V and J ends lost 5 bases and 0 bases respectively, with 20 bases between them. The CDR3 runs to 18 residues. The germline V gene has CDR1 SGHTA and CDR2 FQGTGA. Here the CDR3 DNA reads TGTGCCAGCAGCCTAAAGGGGTCCAGCTCTAGCTCCTACAATGAGCAGTTCTTC. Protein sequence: CASSLKGSSSSSYNEQFF.

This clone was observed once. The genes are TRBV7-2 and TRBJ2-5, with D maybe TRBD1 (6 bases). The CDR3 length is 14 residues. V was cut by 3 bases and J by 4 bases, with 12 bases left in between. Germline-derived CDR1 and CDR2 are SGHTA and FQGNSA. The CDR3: CASSFTGWAETQYF. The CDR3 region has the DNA TGTGCCAGCAGCTTTACAGGGTGGGCAGAGACCCAGTACTTC.

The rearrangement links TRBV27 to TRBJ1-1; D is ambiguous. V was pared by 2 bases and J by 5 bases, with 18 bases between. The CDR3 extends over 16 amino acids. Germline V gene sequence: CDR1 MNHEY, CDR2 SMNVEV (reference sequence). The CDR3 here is CASSLVYATTGTEAFF. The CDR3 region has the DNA TGTGCCAGCAGTTTAGTTTACGCGACAACGGGGACTGAAGCTTTCTTT.

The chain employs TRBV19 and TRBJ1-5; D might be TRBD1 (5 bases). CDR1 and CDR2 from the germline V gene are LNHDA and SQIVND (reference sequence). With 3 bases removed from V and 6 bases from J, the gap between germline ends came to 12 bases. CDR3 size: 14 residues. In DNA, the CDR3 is TGTGCCAGTAGTATCCTGACAGACGGTCAGCCCCAGCATTTT. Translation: CASSILTDGQPQHF.

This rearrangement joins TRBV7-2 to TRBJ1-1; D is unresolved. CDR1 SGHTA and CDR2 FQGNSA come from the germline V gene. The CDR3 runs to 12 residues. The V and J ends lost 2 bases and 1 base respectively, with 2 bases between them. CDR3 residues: CASSLWNTEAFF. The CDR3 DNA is TGTGCCAGCAGCTTATGGAACACTGAAGCTTTCTTT.

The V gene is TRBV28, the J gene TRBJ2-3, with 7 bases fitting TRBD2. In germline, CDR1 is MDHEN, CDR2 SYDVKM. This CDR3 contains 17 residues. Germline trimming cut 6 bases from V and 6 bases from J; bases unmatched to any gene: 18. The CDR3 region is CASSAWGGSYVRDTQYF. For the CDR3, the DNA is TGTGCCAGCAGCGCTTGGGGGGGGTCTTATGTTAGGGATACGCAGTATTTT.

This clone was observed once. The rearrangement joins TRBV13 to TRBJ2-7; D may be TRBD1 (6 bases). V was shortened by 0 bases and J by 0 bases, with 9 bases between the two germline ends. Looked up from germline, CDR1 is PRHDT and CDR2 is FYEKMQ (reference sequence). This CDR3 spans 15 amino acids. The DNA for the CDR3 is TGTGCCAGCAGCTTAGGGCAGGGGTACTCCTACGAGCAGTACTTC. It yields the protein CASSLGQGYSYEQYF.

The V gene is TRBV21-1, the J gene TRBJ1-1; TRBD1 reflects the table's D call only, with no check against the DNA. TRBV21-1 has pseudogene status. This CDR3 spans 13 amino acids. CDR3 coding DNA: TGTGCCAGCAGCAACGGACAGAACACTGAAGCTTTCTTT. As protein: CASSNGQNTEAFF.

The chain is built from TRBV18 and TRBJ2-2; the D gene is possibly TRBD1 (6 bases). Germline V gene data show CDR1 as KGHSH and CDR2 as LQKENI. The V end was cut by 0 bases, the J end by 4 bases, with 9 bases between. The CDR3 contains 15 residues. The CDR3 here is CASSPPSGATGELFF. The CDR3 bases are TGTGCCAGCTCACCACCCTCAGGGGCCACCGGGGAGCTGTTTTTT. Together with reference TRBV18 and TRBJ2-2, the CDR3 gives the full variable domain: NAGVMQNPRHLVRRRGQEARLRCSPMKGHSHVYWYRQLPEEGLKFMVYLQKENIIDESGMPKERFSAEFPKEGPSILRIQQVVRGDSAAYFCASSPPSGATGELFFGEGSRLTVL.

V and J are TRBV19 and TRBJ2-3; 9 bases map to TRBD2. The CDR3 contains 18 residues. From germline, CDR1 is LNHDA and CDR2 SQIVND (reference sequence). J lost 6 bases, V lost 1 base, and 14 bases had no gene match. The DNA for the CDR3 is TGTGCCAGTAGTATAGGCCCGACTAGCGGCCTTATAGTTGATACGCAGTATTTT. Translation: CASSIGPTSGLIVDTQYF.

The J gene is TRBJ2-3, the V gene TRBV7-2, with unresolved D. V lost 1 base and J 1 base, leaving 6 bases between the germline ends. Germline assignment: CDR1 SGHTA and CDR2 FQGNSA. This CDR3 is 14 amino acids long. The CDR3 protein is CASSLGAGTDTQYF. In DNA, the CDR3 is TGTGCCAGCAGCTTAGGGGCGGGCACAGATACGCAGTATTTT. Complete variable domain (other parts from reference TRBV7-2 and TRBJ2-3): GAGVSQSPSNKVTEKGKDVELRCDPISGHTALYWYRQSLGQGLEFLIYFQGNSAPDKSGLPSDRFSAERTGGSVSTLTIQRTQQEDSAVYLCASSLGAGTDTQYFGPGTRLTVL.

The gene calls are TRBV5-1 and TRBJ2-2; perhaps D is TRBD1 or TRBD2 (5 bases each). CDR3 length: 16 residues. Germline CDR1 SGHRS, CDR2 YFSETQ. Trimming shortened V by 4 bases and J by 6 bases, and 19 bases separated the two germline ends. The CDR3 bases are TGCGCCAGCAGCCGTTCACCGGGACCTCAGCCCGGGGAGCTGTTTTTT. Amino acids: CASSRSPGPQPGELFF.

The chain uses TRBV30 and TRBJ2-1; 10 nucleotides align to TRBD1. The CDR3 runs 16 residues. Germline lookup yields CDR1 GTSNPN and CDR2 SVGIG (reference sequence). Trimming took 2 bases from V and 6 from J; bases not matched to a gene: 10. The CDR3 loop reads CAWSTPGTGVSNEQFF. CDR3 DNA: TGTGCCTGGAGTACCCCCGGGACAGGGGTAAGCAATGAGCAGTTCTTC.

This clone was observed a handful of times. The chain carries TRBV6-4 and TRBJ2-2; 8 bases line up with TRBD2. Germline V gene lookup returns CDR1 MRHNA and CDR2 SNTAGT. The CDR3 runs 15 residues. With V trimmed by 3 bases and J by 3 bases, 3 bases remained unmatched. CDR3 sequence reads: CASSETLADTGELFF. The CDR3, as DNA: TGTGCCAGCAGTGAAACACTAGCGGACACCGGGGAGCTGTTTTTT.

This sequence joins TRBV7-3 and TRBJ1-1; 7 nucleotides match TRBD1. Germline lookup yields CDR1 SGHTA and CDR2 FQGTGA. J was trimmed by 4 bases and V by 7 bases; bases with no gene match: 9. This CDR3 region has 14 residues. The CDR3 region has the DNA TGTGCCAGCATCGCCACAGGGGTGGGCACTGAAGCTTTCTTT. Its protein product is CASIATGVGTEAFF.

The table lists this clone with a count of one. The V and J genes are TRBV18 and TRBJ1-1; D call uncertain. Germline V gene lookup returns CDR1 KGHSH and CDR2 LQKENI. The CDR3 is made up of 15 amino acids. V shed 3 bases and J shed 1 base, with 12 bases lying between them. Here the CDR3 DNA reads TGTGCCAGCTCACCTTCGGCCGGGCCGAACACTGAAGCTTTCTTT. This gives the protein CASSPSAGPNTEAFF.

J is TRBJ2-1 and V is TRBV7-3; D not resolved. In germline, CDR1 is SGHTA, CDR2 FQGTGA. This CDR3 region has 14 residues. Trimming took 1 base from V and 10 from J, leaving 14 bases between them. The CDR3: CASSLIVSSTEQFF. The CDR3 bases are TGTGCCAGCAGCTTAATTGTCTCGTCAACAGAGCAGTTCTTC.

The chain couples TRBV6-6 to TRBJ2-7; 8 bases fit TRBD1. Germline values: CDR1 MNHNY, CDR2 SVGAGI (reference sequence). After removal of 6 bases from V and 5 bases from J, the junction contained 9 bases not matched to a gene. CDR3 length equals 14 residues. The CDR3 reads CASRTGQGGDEQYF. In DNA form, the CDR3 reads TGTGCCAGCAGAACTGGACAGGGCGGAGACGAGCAGTACTTC.

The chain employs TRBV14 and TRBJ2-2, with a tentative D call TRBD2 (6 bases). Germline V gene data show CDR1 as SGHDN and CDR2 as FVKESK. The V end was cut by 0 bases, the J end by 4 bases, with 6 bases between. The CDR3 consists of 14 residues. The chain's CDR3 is CASSQDSGTGELFF. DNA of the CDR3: TGTGCCAGCAGCCAAGATAGCGGCACCGGGGAGCTGTTTTTT.